One sample yielded the 21 T cell receptor beta chains listed below, sequenced in a study of response to subunit inactivated influenza vaccine. Each CDR3 protein gets one entry after TCRdb re-called the RT-PCR reads with MiXCR. Here the sample spans fewer than 700,000 distinct CDR3 sequences, roughly 13% being singletons. The specimen was PBMCs from blood, collected more than 35 days after vaccination. The receptor set was obtained from a man aged 45 to 65 who received an inactivated influenza vaccine.

A few counts support this clonotype. The chain is built from TRBV29-1 and TRBJ2-1; 10 bases are a match to TRBD2. Germline CDR1 reads SQVTM; CDR2 reads ANQGSEA. V dropped 5 bases and J dropped 1; count of bases not matched to a gene: 8. This CDR3 has 16 residues. Written as DNA, the CDR3 is TGCAGCGTTTTTGTTTCTAGCGGGAGTTCCTACAATGAGCAGTTCTTC. The encoded protein is CSVFVSSGSSYNEQFF.

About this clonotype: This could be a read error, since a much larger clone is one nucleotide away. V gene TRBV20-1 combines with J gene TRBJ1-1; weak D call: TRBD1 (6 bases). V lost 3 bases to trimming and J lost 1 base, with 9 bases between them. This CDR3 spans 13 amino acids. Looked up from germline, CDR1 is DFQATT and CDR2 is SNEGSKA (reference sequence). The CDR3 here is CSARPRGNTEAFF. In DNA form, the CDR3 reads TGCAGTGCTAGGCCCAGGGGGAACACTGAAGCTTTCTTT.

This sequence joins TRBV6-5 and TRBJ2-7; 8 nucleotides align to TRBD1. The CDR3 spans 15 residues. CDR1 and CDR2 from the germline V gene are MNHEY and SVGAGI. V lost 3 bases and J lost 5; bases outside the gene matches: 9. The CDR3 nucleotides are TGTGCCAGCAGTTATTGGACAGGGTCTCCTAACGAGCAGTACTTC. This encodes CASSYWTGSPNEQYF.

In this sample, this clonotype turned up a few times. V and J are TRBV12-3 or TRBV12-4 and TRBJ2-7, with 7 bases lining up with TRBD1. J lost 0 bases, V lost 4 bases, and 6 bases had no gene match. The CDR3 totals 15 residues. CDR3 sequence reads: CASSSVGQPSYEQYF. CDR3 nucleotides: TGTGCCAGCAGTTCTGTGGGACAGCCCTCCTACGAGCAGTACTTC.

Ten or more counts support this clonotype. The chain links TRBV7-9 to TRBJ2-7; no firm D call. Germline CDR1 reads SEHNR; CDR2 reads FQNEAQ (reference sequence). Trimming removed 3 bases from V and 5 bases from J, with 8 bases in between. The CDR3 has 12 residues. DNA of the CDR3: TGTGCCAGCAGCTTTATAGAGAACGAGCAGTACTTC. It encodes CASSFIENEQYF. Based on the CDR3 plus reference TRBV7-9 and TRBJ2-7, the full variable domain is DTGVSQNPRHKITKRGQNVTFRCDPISEHNRLYWYRQTLGQGPEFLTYFQNEAQLEKSRLLSDRFSAERPKGSFSTLEIQRTEQGDSAMYLCASSFIENEQYFGPGTRLTVT.

This chain links TRBV10-3 with TRBJ2-3; the match to TRBD2 covers 11 bases. CDR3 size: 14 residues. In germline, CDR1 is ENHRY, CDR2 SYGVKD. V gave up 6 bases and J gave up 5 bases; unmatched junction bases: 4. The CDR3: CAIRTSGDGDTQYF. CDR3 bases: TGTGCCATCAGGACTAGCGGGGATGGAGATACGCAGTATTTT.

This clonotype was observed a few times. The chain is built from TRBV9 and TRBJ1-1; D call uncertain. The CDR3 runs 13 residues. The V and J ends lost 2 bases and 5 bases respectively, with 10 bases between them. CDR1 SGDLS and CDR2 YYNGEE come from the germline V gene. CDR3 bases: TGTGCCAGCAGCGTCACATGGAGTACTGAAGCTTTCTTT. This encodes CASSVTWSTEAFF. The full variable domain, completed using reference TRBV9 and TRBJ1-1, is DSGVTQTPKHLITATGQRVTLRCSPRSGDLSVYWYQQSLDQGLQFLIQYYNGEERAKGNILERFSAQQFPDLHSELNLSSLELGDSALYFCASSVTWSTEAFFGQGTRLTVV.

V and J are TRBV20-1 and TRBJ2-7; 16 bases agree with TRBD2. CDR1 is DFQATT, CDR2 SNEGSKA, per germline (reference sequence). V dropped 6 bases and J dropped 7; count of bases not matched to a gene: 18. The CDR3 is 18 residues long. The CDR3 DNA reads as TGCAGTGCCCAGAGACCGGGACTAGCGGGAGGGACCCGTAGTGAGCAGTACTTC. This gives the protein CSAQRPGLAGGTRSEQYF.

This clonotype was seen only a few times. The chain joins TRBV29-1 to TRBJ2-5; D call uncertain. The CDR3 is 12 amino acids. In germline, CDR1 is SQVTM, CDR2 ANQGSEA. Trimming removed 4 bases from V and 3 bases from J, with 9 bases in between. The CDR3: CSVGVLKETQYF. CDR3 sequence (DNA): TGCAGCGTTGGAGTTTTGAAAGAGACCCAGTACTTC.

This clonotype has at least ten counts. J is TRBJ2-7 and V is TRBV12-3 or TRBV12-4; 8 nucleotides match TRBD2. The J segment lost 6 bases and the V segment lost 1 base, leaving 8 bases of the junction unmatched. This CDR3 is built from 15 residues. DNA of the CDR3: TGTGCCAGCAGTTTAGTGAAGGCGGGAGGACCCGAGCAGTACTTC. Protein: CASSLVKAGGPEQYF.

The V and J genes are TRBV29-1 and TRBJ1-2; 8 bases are a match to TRBD1. The CDR3 is made up of 13 amino acids. Germline assignment: CDR1 SQVTM and CDR2 ANQGSEA. Germline trimming cut 7 bases from V and 6 bases from J; bases unmatched to any gene: 10. CDR3 coding DNA: TGCAGCGCGGGCGACAGGGGTTCGAATGGCTACACCTTC. Translated: CSAGDRGSNGYTF.

This clonotype was detected ten times or more. V usage is TRBV6-5 and J usage is TRBJ2-1; possibly TRBD2 for D (5 bases). Germline V gene sequence: CDR1 MNHEY, CDR2 SVGAGI. The V end lost 2 bases, the J end lost 2 bases, and 16 bases lay between the germline ends. CDR3 size: 17 residues. For the CDR3, the DNA is TGTGCCAGCAGTTACAAGTCCACTAGGGTCCCCTACAATGAGCAGTTCTTC. Its translation is CASSYKSTRVPYNEQFF.

The rearrangement uses TRBV5-1 and TRBJ1-6; unclear D gene. V lost 1 base and J 11 bases, leaving 19 bases between the germline ends. Germline V gene sequence: CDR1 SGHRS, CDR2 YFSETQ. The CDR3 length is 16 residues. The CDR3 DNA follows: TGCGCCAGCAGCTTGTCCGGAGAAGCCGGAGGGACACCCCTCCACTTT. As protein: CASSLSGEAGGTPLHF.

This clonotype occurred a few times. The genes are TRBV7-2 and TRBJ1-2; 9 bases match TRBD1. Germline CDR1 reads SGHTA; CDR2 reads FQGNSA. The CDR3 contains 16 residues. Unmatched junction bases numbered 8, after V lost 2 bases and J lost 4 bases. CDR3 bases: TGTGCCAGCAGCTTAAGTCTTGGGACAGGGACCTATGGCTACACCTTC. It translates to CASSLSLGTGTYGYTF.

The chain uses TRBV5-1 and TRBJ2-2, with D maybe TRBD2 (6 bases). The V gene's germline CDR1 is SGHRS and CDR2 YFSETQ. The V end lost 0 bases, the J end lost 4 bases, and 7 bases lay between the germline ends. CDR3 length equals 14 residues. For the CDR3, the DNA is TGCGCCAGCAGCTTGGGGACTACCACCGGGGAGCTGTTTTTT. As protein: CASSLGTTTGELFF.

This clonotype turned up a few times. The chain is built from TRBV24-1 and TRBJ1-5; TRBD1 matches at 10 bases. Trimming at V came to 3 bases and at J to 7 bases, leaving 5 bases not matched to a gene. CDR1 KGHDR and CDR2 SFDVKD come from the germline V gene. CDR3 length: 15 residues. CDR3 DNA: TGTGCCACCAGTGATACCGGGACAGGGGTACAGCCCCAGCATTTT. As protein: CATSDTGTGVQPQHF.

This clonotype was observed a few times. The chain joins TRBV10-3 to TRBJ1-2; D perhaps matches TRBD1 (5 bases). Trimming cost V 6 bases and J 8 bases, with 10 bases left between them. The CDR3 consists of 11 residues. Germline loops: CDR1 ENHRY, CDR2 SYGVKD. CDR3 in amino acids: CAISWDRGYTF. The CDR3 coding sequence is TGTGCCATCAGCTGGGACCGGGGCTACACCTTC.

This chain uses TRBV9 with TRBJ2-2; 9 bases map to TRBD2. Unmatched junction bases numbered 8, after V lost 4 bases and J lost 7 bases. The V gene's germline CDR1 is SGDLS and CDR2 YYNGEE. This CDR3 has 15 amino acids. The CDR3 here is CASSPGLAMGGELFF. In DNA, the CDR3 is TGTGCCAGCAGCCCCGGACTAGCGATGGGCGGGGAGCTGTTTTTT.

In this sample, this clonotype turned up a few times. The rearrangement links TRBV29-1 to TRBJ2-7; a possible D gene is TRBD2 (5 bases). The CDR3 runs 12 residues. The ends were cut back, 6 bases at V and 3 bases at J, with 12 bases in the middle. Looked up from germline, CDR1 is SQVTM and CDR2 is ANQGSEA. The CDR3 DNA reads TGCAGCGTCGCGCCCGGGGTCTACGAGCAGTACTTC. Its translation is CSVAPGVYEQYF.

This clonotype was recorded a few times. This rearrangement joins TRBV20-1 to TRBJ2-3; 14 bases are a match to TRBD2. The CDR3 sequence is 15 residues long. V was pared by 3 bases and J by 5 bases, with 4 bases of the junction left unmatched. Looked up from germline, CDR1 is DFQATT and CDR2 is SNEGSKA (reference sequence). The CDR3: CSARTSGGAKDTQYF. DNA of the CDR3: TGCAGTGCTAGGACTAGCGGGGGGGCCAAAGATACGCAGTATTTT.

This rearrangement joins TRBV29-1 to TRBJ1-2; the D is unclear. CDR1 and CDR2 from the germline V gene are SQVTM and ANQGSEA. There are 12 residues in the CDR3. Trimming removed 3 bases from V and 4 bases from J, with 9 bases in between. The CDR3 nucleotides read TGCAGCGTTGATGGGCAGATCTATGGCTACACCTTC. As protein: CSVDGQIYGYTF. Full variable domain (missing parts from reference TRBV29-1 and TRBJ1-2): SAVISQKPSRDICQRGTSLTIQCQVDSQVTMMFWYRQQPGQSLTLIATANQGSEATYESGFVIDKFPISRPNLTFSTLTVSNMSPEDSSIYLCSVDGQIYGYTFGSGTRLTVV.